Given below is one TCR beta chain in context. Its cognate antigen is unknown. The study made its TRB cDNA libraries by 5' RACE, adding UMI labels. TCRdb re-called the 5' RACE reads, yielding one record per CDR3 amino acid sequence without DNA. Here the sample table reports around 5,000 distinct CDR3 sequences. The data were obtained in a study of CXCR3-negative and CXCR3-positive naive CD8 T cells. With 290,000 or so cells each, the CD8+ T cell subsets were individually sorted in triplicate. Among CD8+ T cells, naive ones were CD45RO-CCR7+CD27+CD95-. Study outcomes and limitations: TRBV-TRBJ usage was alike in naive CXCR3-negative and CXCR3-positive cells but differed in memory cells. Relative to memory CD8+ cells, whose diversity was much lower, both naive subsets had comparably high diversity.

The receptor's source is a human donor in good health. Some clones in this sample may be carry-over from other donors' samples. The sequenced sample consisted of naive CXCR3- CD8+ T cells from blood. Documented subset: CD45RO-CCR7+CD27+CD95- naive CD8+ T cells lacking CXCR3 (TNR3-).

The CDR3 spells CASSEGPGQGYTEAFF. This sequence joins TRBV6-1 and TRBJ1-1; without DNA, the TCRdb call of TRBD1 cannot be checked. Germline V gene lookup returns CDR1 MNHNS and CDR2 SASEGT. The CDR3 totals 16 residues.